This T cell receptor beta chain was sequenced for a study of blood T cell repertoires in COVID-19. Measured with immunoSEQ multiplex PCR; TCRdb has only the in-frame clones, and not every one. The table lists roughly 200,000 clones, approximately 90% of them singletons. This CDR3 contains 13 residues. Germline CDR1 reads LNHDA; CDR2 reads SQIVND (reference sequence). Between the trimmed V and J ends, which lost 1 base and 6 bases, there was a span of 8 bases. Specimen: PBMCs or T cells enriched from blood (not recorded which). The gene calls are TRBV19 and TRBJ2-3; D is uncertain. This clonotype was obtained from a man aged 25-45 years who had recovered from COVID-19. CDR3 protein: CASSIGGRDTQYF. The CDR3 region has the DNA TGTGCCAGTAGTATAGGAGGTCGGGATACGCAGTATTTT.